Listed here are 14 T cell receptor beta chains from one sample, sequenced in a study of identical twins. TCRdb analysed the 5' RACE reads with MiXCR anew, one entry per CDR3 protein. The sample carries roughly 220,000 distinct CDR3 sequences, 5.5% to 7.5% recorded once. These data were also reused for a study on T cells expressing NK-cell markers.

Sequenced: CD8+ T cells sorted from blood. The origin of the receptors is a woman aged 18 to 35 in good health.

Many counts were recorded for this clonotype. V and J are TRBV29-1 and TRBJ2-3, with D tentatively TRBD2 (7 bases). This CDR3 spans 13 amino acids. V was trimmed by 7 bases and J by 2 bases, leaving 13 bases between them. Per germline, CDR1 SQVTM and CDR2 ANQGSEA. CDR3 sequence: CSGRGGDTDTQYF. The CDR3 region has the DNA TGCAGCGGTAGAGGGGGGGACACAGATACGCAGTATTTT.

The sample holds many counts of this clonotype. The rearrangement uses TRBV7-9 and TRBJ2-1, with D possibly being TRBD1 (5 bases). The V gene's germline CDR1 is SEHNR and CDR2 FQNEAQ (reference sequence). CDR3 length: 13 residues. V was clipped by 5 bases and J by 5 bases, with 10 bases between them. This CDR3 is CASSPDSNNEQFF. The CDR3 coding sequence is TGTGCCAGCAGCCCCGACAGTAACAATGAGCAGTTCTTC. The whole variable domain, filled in from reference TRBV7-9 and TRBJ2-1, reads DTGVSQNPRHKITKRGQNVTFRCDPISEHNRLYWYRQTLGQGPEFLTYFQNEAQLEKSRLLSDRFSAERPKGSFSTLEIQRTEQGDSAMYLCASSPDSNNEQFFGPGTRLTVL.

This clonotype was found a few times. The chain employs TRBV12-3 or TRBV12-4 and TRBJ2-2, with 8 nucleotides matching TRBD2. The CDR3 runs to 15 residues. V lost 6 bases, J lost 3 bases, and 6 bases stayed unmatched. The CDR3 reads CASSPRGEYTGELFF. The DNA for the CDR3 is TGTGCCAGCAGCCCGCGGGGGGAGTACACCGGGGAGCTGTTTTTT.

The rearrangement uses TRBV12-3 or TRBV12-4 and TRBJ2-1; TRBD1 is a possible D gene (6 bases). V lost 6 bases and J lost 5, with 17 bases in between. The CDR3 totals 15 residues. CDR3 loop: CASRTTGHPNNEQFF. DNA for the CDR3: TGTGCCAGCAGGACGACAGGCCACCCGAACAATGAGCAGTTCTTC.

This clonotype came up many times. The gene calls are TRBV6-5 and TRBJ2-1; D assignment may be TRBD1 or TRBD2 (5 bases each). Trimming took off 0 bases at V and 1 base at J, with 10 bases between the two ends. Looked up from germline, CDR1 is MNHEY and CDR2 is SVGAGI. The CDR3 sequence is 16 residues long. CDR3 sequence reads: CASSYSMGESYNEQFF. Here the CDR3 DNA reads TGTGCCAGCAGTTACTCGATGGGGGAATCCTACAATGAGCAGTTCTTC.

This clonotype appeared a few times. The J gene is TRBJ1-1, the V gene TRBV2; D is ambiguous. Germline V gene sequence: CDR1 SNHLY, CDR2 FYNNEI. CDR3 length: 13 residues. Trimming shortened V by 5 bases and J by 11 bases, and 18 bases separated the two germline ends. The CDR3 loop is CASSLSVSVEAFF. CDR3 DNA: TGTGCCAGCAGTCTCTCAGTCAGTGTCGAGGCTTTCTTT.

This clonotype was found many times. The rearrangement joins TRBV4-1 to TRBJ2-3, with 7 positions matching TRBD2. The germline CDR1 and CDR2 sequences are MGHRA and YSYEKL. V lost 3 bases, J lost 4 bases, and 4 bases stayed unmatched. This CDR3 region has 14 residues. The CDR3 is CASSQEREPDTQYF. The CDR3 nucleotides read TGCGCCAGCAGCCAGGAGCGGGAACCAGATACGCAGTATTTT.

This clonotype was seen ten or more times. V usage is TRBV7-2 and J usage is TRBJ2-2, with 10 bases that match TRBD2. Trimming removed 0 bases from V and 6 bases from J; junction bases left unmatched: 4. Germline-derived CDR1 and CDR2 are SGHTA and FQGNSA. CDR3 size: 16 residues. The CDR3 spells CASSLAPAGGPGELFF. The CDR3, as DNA: TGTGCCAGCAGCTTAGCGCCAGCGGGAGGGCCCGGGGAGCTGTTTTTT.

This clonotype was recorded at least ten times. Here the CDR3 DNA reads TGCGCCAGCAGCTTGGACGCCCGAGTCCTTGGGGCTTTCTTT. Translated: CASSLDARVLGAFF. The rearrangement uses TRBV5-1 and TRBJ1-1, with no clear D. CDR1 SGHRS and CDR2 YFSETQ come from the germline V gene. With 0 bases removed from V and 11 bases from J, the gap between germline ends came to 17 bases. The CDR3 has 14 residues.

DNA for the CDR3: TGTGCCAGCAGCACACCGGGACAGAGCTCCTACGAGCAGTACTTC. Amino acids: CASSTPGQSSYEQYF. J is TRBJ2-7 and V is TRBV5-6; 7 bases are a match to TRBD1. The germline gives CDR1 SGHDT, CDR2 YYEEEE. This CDR3 is 15 amino acids long. The trim removed 4 bases at V and 0 bases at J, leaving 7 bases unmatched. Full variable domain (remainder filled in from reference TRBV5-6 and TRBJ2-7): DAGVTQSPTHLIKTRGQQVTLRCSPKSGHDTVSWYQQALGQGPQFIFQYYEEEERQRGNFPDRFSGHQFPNYSSELNVNALLLGDSALYLCASSTPGQSSYEQYFGPGTRLTVT.

The rearrangement joins TRBV9 to TRBJ2-1, with D maybe TRBD2 (6 bases). The CDR3 has 14 amino acids. Germline-derived CDR1 and CDR2 are SGDLS and YYNGEE. Trimming left V 1 base short and J 9 bases short, with 14 bases between. DNA of the CDR3: TGTGCCAGCAGCGTATTGCGGGAATTCGGTGAGCAGTTCTTC. Its translation: CASSVLREFGEQFF.

In its sample, this clonotype was seen many times. The genes are TRBV12-3 or TRBV12-4 and TRBJ1-1; D call uncertain. The CDR3 length is 13 residues. V was cut by 6 bases and J by 2 bases, with 10 bases left in between. This chain's CDR3 is CASSSIANTEAFF. CDR3 bases: TGTGCCAGCAGCTCCATCGCTAACACTGAAGCTTTCTTT.

This clonotype has a count of ten or more. This rearrangement joins TRBV7-9 to TRBJ2-1; 8 bases are shared with TRBD2. CDR3 length equals 16 residues. V lost 0 bases to trimming and J lost 7 bases; unmatched junction nucleotides: 8. Germline V gives CDR1 SEHNR, CDR2 FQNEAQ (reference sequence). In DNA form, the CDR3 reads TGTGCCAGCAGCTTAGCTCCGACTAGCGCGTCTAATGAGCAGTTCTTC. Its translation is CASSLAPTSASNEQFF. The full variable domain, completed using reference TRBV7-9 and TRBJ2-1, is DTGVSQNPRHKITKRGQNVTFRCDPISEHNRLYWYRQTLGQGPEFLTYFQNEAQLEKSRLLSDRFSAERPKGSFSTLEIQRTEQGDSAMYLCASSLAPTSASNEQFFGPGTRLTVL.

This clonotype occurred many times. The chain is built from TRBV20-1 and TRBJ2-3; TRBD2 matches 10 bases. Germline-derived CDR1 and CDR2 are DFQATT and SNEGSKA (reference sequence). This CDR3 comprises 20 residues. J gave up 4 bases and V 0 bases, and 19 bases lay outside the gene matches. The CDR3 nucleotides are TGCAGTGCTAGAGATAACGGTTACGGTAGCGGGAGGAGAAGTTCAGATACGCAGTATTTT. This codes for CSARDNGYGSGRRSSDTQYF.